This TCR beta chain was documented in a study of control samples from healthy donors and cancer patients. Profiling relied on immunoSEQ multiplex PCR, and the TCRdb table lists in-frame clones only, not all of them. The sample has about 150,000 clones, around 90% seen once; the top ten hold around 4.9%. This CDR3 has 14 residues. The V end was cut by 4 bases, the J end by 1 base, with 8 bases between. Germline V gene data show CDR1 as SGDLS and CDR2 as YYNGEE. Specimen: blood. The TCR originated in a man younger than 45 in good health. The gene calls are TRBV9 and TRBJ1-4; a weak D match, TRBD1 (5 bases). The CDR3 DNA follows: TGTGCCAGCAGCTTCGGGGGAACTAATGAAAAACTGTTTTTT. It specifies CASSFGGTNEKLFF.